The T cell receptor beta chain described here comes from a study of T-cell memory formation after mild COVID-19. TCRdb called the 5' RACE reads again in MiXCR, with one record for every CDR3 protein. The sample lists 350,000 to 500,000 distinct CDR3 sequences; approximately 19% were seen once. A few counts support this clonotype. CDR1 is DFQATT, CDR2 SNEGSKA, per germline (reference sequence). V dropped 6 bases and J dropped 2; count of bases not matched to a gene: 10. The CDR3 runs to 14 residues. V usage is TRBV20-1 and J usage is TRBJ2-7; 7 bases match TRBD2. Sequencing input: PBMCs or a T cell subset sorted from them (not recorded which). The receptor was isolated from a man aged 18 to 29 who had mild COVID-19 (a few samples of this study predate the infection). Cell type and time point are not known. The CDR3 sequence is CSALPGAGAYEQYV. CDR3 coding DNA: TGCAGTGCCCTCCCCGGGGCGGGGGCCTACGAGCAGTACGTC.